This entry lists 32 T cell receptor beta chains sequenced from one sample in a study of blood T cell repertoires in COVID-19 (dated by TCRdb to the early 2020s). The method was the immunoSEQ multiplex PCR assay. TCRdb carries this immuneACCESS record with in-frame sequences only. Its versions omit some clonotypes, under half of them owing to an unresolved V gene in the studies checked, with the rest unexplained. The sample profile shows hundreds of thousands of clones; 86% of them were found once. In total, the top ten clones hold roughly 4% of the sample. What was sequenced was PBMCs or T cells enriched from blood (not recorded which). These TCRs come from a woman in her 30s who had been exposed to COVID-19.

The chain couples TRBV15 to TRBJ2-7, with 10 bases lining up with TRBD2. V was pared by 1 base and J by 3 bases, with 3 bases of the junction left unmatched. The CDR3 runs to 15 residues. Germline V CDR1 and CDR2: LNHNV, YYDKDF (reference sequence). CDR3 protein: CATSRGQRGGYEQYF. Written as DNA, the CDR3 is TGTGCCACCAGCAGAGGACAGCGGGGGGGCTACGAGCAGTACTTC.

Comments on this clone: Other DNA sequences from this sample encode an identical CDR3 as well. V and J are TRBV3-1 (or the pseudogene TRBV3-2) and TRBJ2-1, with 7 bases matching TRBD2. Germline CDR1 LGHDT, CDR2 YNNKEL (reference sequence). Unmatched junction bases numbered 4, after V lost 2 bases and J lost 6 bases. This CDR3 spans 14 amino acids. CDR3 loop: CASSQWGGGNEQFF. The CDR3, as DNA: TGTGCCAGCAGCCAATGGGGGGGGGGCAATGAGCAGTTCTTC.

This chain connects TRBV24-1 to TRBJ1-1; no clear D. CDR3 length equals 12 residues. Germline V gives CDR1 KGHDR, CDR2 SFDVKD. V lost 4 bases and J 7 bases, leaving 9 bases between the germline ends. The chain's CDR3 is CATSEEGNEAFF. In DNA form, the CDR3 reads TGTGCCACCAGTGAAGAGGGAAATGAAGCTTTCTTT.

The rearrangement uses TRBV2 and TRBJ1-5; D remains ambiguous. The CDR3 is made up of 15 amino acids. Trimming cost V 2 bases and J 2 bases, with 10 bases left between them. From germline, CDR1 is SNHLY and CDR2 FYNNEI. CDR3: CASSETWRGNQPQHF. The CDR3 DNA is TGTGCCAGCAGTGAAACCTGGCGGGGCAATCAGCCCCAGCATTTT. Using reference TRBV2 and TRBJ1-5 for the parts outside the CDR3, the full variable domain is EPEVTQTPSHQVTQMGQEVILRCVPISNHLYFYWYRQILGQKVEFLVSFYNNEISEKSEIFDDQFSVERPDGSNFTLKIRSTKLEDSAMYFCASSETWRGNQPQHFGDGTRLSIL.

This chain links TRBV10-1 with TRBJ2-2; TRBD1 agrees at 8 bases. Germline V CDR1 and CDR2: WNHNN, SYGVQD (reference sequence). The junction had 3 bases not matched to a gene; V was cut back by 2 bases and J by 4 bases. The CDR3 contains 15 residues. CDR3 residues: CASSEAGQVTGELFF. CDR3 nucleotides: TGCGCCAGCAGTGAGGCGGGACAGGTCACCGGGGAGCTGTTTTTT.

The chain links TRBV6-1 to TRBJ1-4; tentatively, D is TRBD1 (5 bases). This CDR3 has 17 amino acids. Trimming took off 2 bases at V and 3 bases at J, with 16 bases between the two ends. Germline loops: CDR1 MNHNS, CDR2 SASEGT. CDR3 coding DNA: TGTGCCAGCAGTGAACGAGGACACGCGGGGGCTAATGAAAAACTGTTTTTT. Translated: CASSERGHAGANEKLFF.

The V call is TRBV5-1, the J call TRBJ2-7; D is uncertain. Trimming took 0 bases from V and 3 from J, leaving 13 bases between them. The V gene's germline CDR1 is SGHRS and CDR2 YFSETQ. The CDR3 has 15 residues. In DNA, the CDR3 is TGCGCCAGCAGCTTGGGCACCCCAAGCTACTACGAGCAGTACTTC. The encoded protein is CASSLGTPSYYEQYF.

The chain links TRBV6-1 to TRBJ1-2; tentatively, D is TRBD1 (5 bases). Germline CDR1 and CDR2: MNHNS and SASEGT. V dropped 1 base and J dropped 6 bases, with 9 bases sitting between them. The CDR3 consists of 13 residues. CDR3 coding DNA: TGTGCCAGCAGTGAAGTTCAAGGGGATGGCTACACCTTC. This codes for CASSEVQGDGYTF.

The chain has TRBV5-1 and TRBJ2-1; 10 bases map to TRBD2. The CDR3 consists of 16 residues. Per the germline V gene, CDR1 is SGHRS and CDR2 is YFSETQ. J lost 7 bases, V lost 0 bases, and 7 bases had no gene match. CDR3 nucleotides: TGCGCCAGCAGCTTGGACCCCAGCGGGGGGGCAAATGAGCAGTTCTTC. This gives the protein CASSLDPSGGANEQFF.

With regard to this clone: The sample has other DNA sequences that encode this CDR3 too. V gene TRBV6-5 combines with J gene TRBJ1-2; TRBD1 is a possible D gene (6 bases). V was clipped by 5 bases and J by 5 bases, with 9 bases between them. The CDR3 is 12 residues long. Germline V CDR1 and CDR2: MNHEY, SVGAGI. CDR3 DNA: TGTGCCAGCAGTCCTACAGGGTATGGCTACACCTTC. The encoded protein is CASSPTGYGYTF.

This chain uses TRBV19 with TRBJ2-7, with 9 bases aligning to TRBD2. Trimming cost V 2 bases and J 2 bases; bases outside gene matches: 4. Per the germline V gene, CDR1 is LNHDA and CDR2 is SQIVND (reference sequence). The CDR3 runs 15 residues. CDR3 residues: CASSITAGGTYEQYF. CDR3 bases: TGTGCCAGTAGTATAACAGCGGGGGGTACCTACGAGCAGTACTTC.

V usage is TRBV3-1 (or the pseudogene TRBV3-2) and J usage is TRBJ2-3; 8 nucleotides line up with TRBD1. The CDR3 runs 13 residues. CDR1 is LGHDT, CDR2 YNNKEL, per germline (reference sequence). V lost 5 bases and J lost 4; bases outside the gene matches: 2. The CDR3 sequence is CASSMTGADTQYF. The CDR3 DNA sequence: TGTGCCAGCAGCATGACAGGGGCAGATACGCAGTATTTT.

The V and J genes are TRBV6-5 and TRBJ2-2; D call uncertain. In germline, CDR1 is MNHEY, CDR2 SVGAGI. Trimming took 5 bases from V and 1 from J, leaving 11 bases between them. CDR3 size: 15 residues. The CDR3 protein is CASSPRTVNTGELFF. The CDR3 DNA follows: TGTGCCAGCAGTCCCCGCACGGTGAACACCGGGGAGCTGTTTTTT.

This chain uses TRBV7-3 with TRBJ1-1; possibly TRBD1 for D (5 bases). Germline lookup yields CDR1 SGHTA and CDR2 FQGTGA. CDR3 length equals 13 residues. V was shortened by 6 bases and J by 2 bases, with 10 bases between the two germline ends. The CDR3 nucleotides read TGTGCCAGCAGTCAGGGAGGCAACACTGAAGCTTTCTTT. Protein: CASSQGGNTEAFF.

This clone was found a few times. V is TRBV2 and J is TRBJ2-4; 8 bases match TRBD1. Germline lookup yields CDR1 SNHLY and CDR2 FYNNEI. The CDR3 is made up of 16 amino acids. The V gene end was trimmed by 4 bases and the J gene end by 1 base; junction bases not matched to a gene: 6. The CDR3 DNA reads as TGTGCCAGCAGTGTTATAACAGGGGGGGCCAAAAACATTCAGTACTTC. It translates to CASSVITGGAKNIQYF.

CDR3 protein: CASSQGGKGGNEKLFF. Written as DNA, the CDR3 is TGTGCCAGCAGCCAAGGAGGGAAGGGAGGGAATGAAAAACTGTTTTTT. The chain combines TRBV3-1 (or the pseudogene TRBV3-2) with TRBJ1-4; D remains ambiguous. Per germline, CDR1 LGHDT and CDR2 YNNKEL (reference sequence). The CDR3 has 16 residues. The germline V and J ends were trimmed by 1 base and 5 bases, with 14 bases remaining between them.

This clone was recorded only once. This chain connects TRBV5-1 to TRBJ1-1, with TRBD1 identical over 9 bases. V dropped 4 bases and J dropped 5; count of bases not matched to a gene: 6. CDR3 length: 14 residues. The V gene's germline CDR1 is SGHRS and CDR2 YFSETQ. CDR3 DNA sequence: TGCGCCAGCAGCGCCGGGACAGGGCGGACTGAAGCTTTCTTT. Protein: CASSAGTGRTEAFF. Filled out from reference TRBV5-1 and TRBJ1-1, the complete variable domain reads KAGVTQTPRYLIKTRGQQVTLSCSPISGHRSVSWYQQTPGQGLQFLFEYFSETQRNKGNFPGRFSGRQFSNSRSEMNVSTLELGDSALYLCASSAGTGRTEAFFGQGTRLTVV.

The rearrangement links TRBV16 to TRBJ1-6; D remains ambiguous. V lost 0 bases, J lost 10 bases, and 13 bases lay in between. The V gene's germline CDR1 is KGHSY and CDR2 FQNENV. The CDR3 is made up of 15 amino acids. CDR3: CASSQSNPRSSPLHF. The CDR3 nucleotides are TGTGCCAGCAGCCAATCAAACCCGAGAAGCTCACCCCTCCACTTT. The variable domain in full, with the rest retrieved from reference TRBV16 and TRBJ1-6, is GEEVAQTPKHLVRGEGQKAKLYCAPIKGHSYVFWYQQVLKNEFKFLISFQNENVFDETGMPKERFSAKCLPNSPCSLEIQATKLEDSAVYFCASSQSNPRSSPLHFGNGTRLTVT.

V is TRBV6-6 and J is TRBJ2-3; TRBD2 is a possible D gene (6 bases). The CDR3 runs 11 residues. Germline CDR1 and CDR2: MNHNY and SVGAGI (reference sequence). Trimming left V 8 bases short and J 6 bases short, with 9 bases between. This chain's CDR3 is CASHGGDTQYF. The CDR3 nucleotides are TGTGCCAGCCATGGGGGGGATACGCAGTATTTT.

The genes are TRBV7-8 and TRBJ2-5; D perhaps matches TRBD2 (7 bases). V lost 5 bases, J lost 4 bases, and 20 bases lay in between. There are 16 residues in the CDR3. CDR1 and CDR2 from the germline V gene are SGHVS and FQNEAQ. CDR3 in DNA: TGTGCCAGCAGCGTTACACAGGGAGGGAGGGGAGAGACCCAGTACTTC. Translating it yields CASSVTQGGRGETQYF.

This rearrangement joins TRBV27 to TRBJ2-3; possibly TRBD2 for D (5 bases). The germline V gene has CDR1 MNHEY and CDR2 SMNVEV (reference sequence). Trimming stripped 2 bases from V and 6 bases from J, with 12 bases between. The CDR3 covers 14 residues. CDR3 in DNA: TGTGCCAGCAGTTTAGCGGGCGGGCGGGATACGCAGTATTTT. Its translation is CASSLAGGRDTQYF.

V usage is TRBV29-1 and J usage is TRBJ2-1; TRBD1 matches at 11 bases. The V and J ends lost 0 bases and 6 bases, in that order; junction bases with no gene match: 4. This CDR3 is built from 15 residues. The germline V gene has CDR1 SQVTM and CDR2 ANQGSEA. CDR3 amino acids: CSVEEGQGVPNEQFF. CDR3 nucleotide sequence: TGCAGCGTTGAAGAGGGACAGGGGGTACCCAATGAGCAGTTCTTC.

This chain uses TRBV7-9 with TRBJ2-2, with 12 bases lining up with TRBD1. Germline values: CDR1 SEHNR, CDR2 FQNEAQ (reference sequence). V was clipped by 5 bases and J by 5 bases; unmatched bases: 6. There are 16 residues in the CDR3. CDR3 DNA sequence: TGTGCCAGCAGCCCATGGGACAGGGGGCGAACCGGGGAGCTGTTTTTT. As protein: CASSPWDRGRTGELFF.

The genes are TRBV5-1 and TRBJ1-2; D perhaps matches TRBD1 (5 bases). The CDR3 has 13 amino acids. Germline assignment: CDR1 SGHRS and CDR2 YFSETQ. V was clipped by 0 bases and J by 8 bases, with 11 bases between them. The CDR3 bases are TGCGCCAGCAGCTTGGGGCAGGGAGGAGGCTACACCTTC. Translation gives CASSLGQGGGYTF.

The rearrangement uses TRBV2 and TRBJ2-7, with D perhaps TRBD2 (5 bases). The V and J ends lost 6 bases and 1 base respectively, with 16 bases between them. CDR1 is SNHLY and CDR2 is FYNNEI in the germline V gene. This CDR3 region has 15 residues. This CDR3 reads CASRESVGDSYEQYF. The CDR3 DNA reads as TGTGCCAGCAGGGAATCGGTGGGAGATTCCTACGAGCAGTACTTC.

The genes are TRBV7-8 and TRBJ2-1; TRBD1 matches 11 bases. The CDR3 is 14 residues long. The germline gives CDR1 SGHVS, CDR2 FQNEAQ. Trimming took 5 bases from V and 7 from J; bases not matched to a gene: 4. The CDR3 reads CASSLGTGGNEQFF. The DNA for the CDR3 is TGTGCCAGCAGCCTCGGGACAGGGGGTAATGAGCAGTTCTTC.

The CDR3 nucleotides are TGTGCCAGCAGCGTCGACACCGCTAACTATGGCTACACCTTC. Translating it yields CASSVDTANYGYTF. The rearrangement joins TRBV9 to TRBJ1-2; no reliable D call. The CDR3 length is 14 residues. The germline V gene encodes CDR1 SGDLS and CDR2 YYNGEE. V was clipped by 2 bases and J by 0 bases, with 8 bases between them.

V is TRBV3-1 (or the pseudogene TRBV3-2) and J is TRBJ1-2, with 9 positions matching TRBD1. Per germline, CDR1 LGHDT and CDR2 YNNKEL (reference sequence). Trimming took 4 bases from V and 2 from J; bases not matched to a gene: 8. The length of the CDR3 is 16 residues. The CDR3 bases are TGTGCCAGCAGCCCTTCGGACAGGGGCCTCAACTATGGCTACACCTTC. Translating gives CASSPSDRGLNYGYTF.

This chain uses TRBV5-1 with TRBJ2-3; no clear D. V lost 0 bases to trimming and J lost 1 base, with 9 bases between them. CDR1 SGHRS and CDR2 YFSETQ come from the germline V gene. The CDR3 is 15 amino acids. In DNA form, the CDR3 reads TGCGCCAGCAGCTTGGGGCTGGGCGGCACAGATACGCAGTATTTT. This gives the protein CASSLGLGGTDTQYF.

This chain joins TRBV29-1 and TRBJ2-5; TRBD2 is a possible D gene (6 bases). Trimming cost V 4 bases and J 5 bases, with 14 bases left between them. This CDR3 contains 13 residues. Germline V CDR1 and CDR2: SQVTM, ANQGSEA. CDR3 bases: TGCAGCGTTGGCCGGGGAGGTCGGGAGACCCAGTACTTC. As protein: CSVGRGGRETQYF. Supplemented by reference TRBV29-1 and TRBJ2-5, the full variable domain reads SAVISQKPSRDICQRGTSLTIQCQVDSQVTMMFWYRQQPGQSLTLIATANQGSEATYESGFVIDKFPISRPNLTFSTLTVSNMSPEDSSIYLCSVGRGGRETQYFGPGTRLLVL.

V and J are TRBV5-1 and TRBJ2-1; 16 positions match TRBD2. Germline V CDR1 and CDR2: SGHRS, YFSETQ. The CDR3 totals 19 residues. J lost 2 bases, V lost 5 bases, and 10 bases had no gene match. CDR3 sequence: CASRTMGTSGGDPYNEQFF. CDR3 bases: TGCGCCAGCAGGACGATGGGGACTAGCGGGGGGGACCCCTACAATGAGCAGTTCTTC.

The chain employs TRBV19 and TRBJ1-2, with D hard to call. Germline V gene sequence: CDR1 LNHDA, CDR2 SQIVND (reference sequence). V lost 4 bases to trimming and J lost 6 bases, with 12 bases between them. This CDR3 has 13 residues. CDR3 DNA: TGTGCCAGTAGTACCGGGAATTTCCATGGCTACACCTTC. Translated: CASSTGNFHGYTF.